Below, 17 T cell receptor beta chains from the same sample are listed, as sequenced in a study of blood T cell repertoires in COVID-19. Using immunoSEQ multiplex PCR, the repertoire was profiled, and TCRdb retains in-frame clones only, with some absent. Here the sample spans 110,000 or so clones, around 87% being singletons. Sequenced input: peripheral blood. All receptors derive from a man between 70 and 80 years old with active or convalescent COVID-19.

The CDR3 DNA reads TGTGCCAGCAGGCGCGGAGTGGGTGAGCAGTTCTTC. Its translation is CASRRGVGEQFF. The genes are TRBV28 and TRBJ2-1; D uncertain. Trimming removed 6 bases from V and 9 bases from J, with 12 bases in between. The germline V gene encodes CDR1 MDHEN and CDR2 SYDVKM. The CDR3 has 12 residues.

This chain links TRBV12-3 or TRBV12-4 with TRBJ1-1; tentatively, D is TRBD1 (5 bases). The CDR3 has 13 residues. Trimming took 4 bases from V and 11 from J, leaving 17 bases between them. The CDR3 coding sequence is TGTGCCAGCAGTTCCCAGGGTGATTACAAGGCTTTCTTT. This sequence encodes CASSSQGDYKAFF.

The chain has TRBV12-3 or TRBV12-4 and TRBJ1-1; 8 nucleotides agree with TRBD1. V shed 1 base, J shed 11 bases, and the junction held 6 bases outside the gene matches. This CDR3 spans 13 amino acids. DNA for the CDR3: TGTGCCAGCAGTTTAGACGGGACAGGAAAGGCTTTCTTT. Amino acids: CASSLDGTGKAFF.

The chain couples TRBV11-2 to TRBJ2-7, with a tentative D call TRBD2 (6 bases). The germline CDR1 and CDR2 sequences are SGHAT and FQNNGV. This CDR3 is 17 amino acids long. The V and J ends lost 2 bases and 1 base respectively, with 18 bases between them. CDR3 in DNA: TGTGCCAGCAGCTTAACCGGGAGCGTAACTGGGTCCTACGAGCAGTACTTC. Translating it yields CASSLTGSVTGSYEQYF.

The chain combines TRBV19 with TRBJ2-7; D may be TRBD1 (5 bases). Germline V gene sequence: CDR1 LNHDA, CDR2 SQIVND (reference sequence). V was cut by 0 bases and J by 1 base, with 10 bases left in between. The CDR3 sequence is 15 residues long. CDR3 in amino acids: CASSIEGAGSYEQYF. CDR3 DNA: TGTGCCAGTAGTATAGAAGGGGCTGGGTCCTACGAGCAGTACTTC.

The J gene is TRBJ2-5, the V gene TRBV7-9, with D possibly TRBD2 on 5 matching bases. Between the trimmed V and J ends, which lost 3 bases and 5 bases, there was a span of 10 bases. Germline-derived CDR1 and CDR2 are SEHNR and FQNEAQ (reference sequence). The CDR3 loop spans 13 amino acids. In DNA form, the CDR3 reads TGTGCCAGCAGCTTTATCGGGGTGGAGACCCAGTACTTC. Protein: CASSFIGVETQYF.

The chain couples TRBV10-3 to TRBJ2-1, with 14 bases that match TRBD2. The V gene end was trimmed by 3 bases and the J gene end by 9 bases; junction bases not matched to a gene: 7. CDR1 ENHRY and CDR2 SYGVKD come from the germline V gene. The CDR3 extends over 16 amino acids. CDR3 coding DNA: TGTGCCATCAGTGACCCCGGGACTAGCGGGAGAGGTGAGCAGTTCTTC. This codes for CAISDPGTSGRGEQFF.

V gene TRBV11-2 combines with J gene TRBJ1-5; TRBD1 matches at 9 bases. Trimming took 1 base from V and 5 from J; bases not matched to a gene: 9. Looked up from germline, CDR1 is SGHAT and CDR2 is FQNNGV. The CDR3 sequence is 17 residues long. The CDR3 DNA reads TGTGCCAGCAGCTTAGCCGGGACAGGGTTGGTGGATCAGCCCCAGCATTTT. This sequence encodes CASSLAGTGLVDQPQHF.

Only a few counts were recorded for this clone. This CDR3 is CASSPGHGNTGELFF. The CDR3 DNA reads as TGTGCCAGTAGCCCGGGACACGGGAACACCGGGGAGCTGTTTTTT. The V call is TRBV19, the J call TRBJ2-2, with a possible D match to TRBD1 (6 bases). CDR3 length equals 15 residues. V lost 6 bases and J lost 1, with 12 bases in between. Germline V gene sequence: CDR1 LNHDA, CDR2 SQIVND (reference sequence).

This sequence joins TRBV28 and TRBJ1-3, with 8 bases lining up with TRBD1. The germline CDR1 and CDR2 sequences are MDHEN and SYDVKM. The CDR3 totals 15 residues. V shed 5 bases, J shed 2 bases, and the junction held 5 bases outside the gene matches. As DNA, the CDR3 is TGTGCCAGCAGTGATCAGGGGGCGCCTGGAAACACCATATATTTT. Protein product: CASSDQGAPGNTIYF.

This rearrangement joins TRBV28 to TRBJ1-1; 10 bases match TRBD1. Germline loops: CDR1 MDHEN, CDR2 SYDVKM. The CDR3 length is 16 residues. Unmatched junction bases numbered 9, after V lost 5 bases and J lost 3 bases. The CDR3 sequence is CASSPDRGRFDTEAFF. CDR3 nucleotide sequence: TGTGCCAGCAGTCCCGACAGGGGGCGGTTTGACACTGAAGCTTTCTTT.

V and J are TRBV5-8 and TRBJ1-5; 9 bases are a match to TRBD1. The CDR3 contains 15 residues. The trim removed 4 bases at V and 6 bases at J, leaving 8 bases unmatched. Germline assignment: CDR1 SGHTS and CDR2 YDEGEE. DNA for the CDR3: TGTGCCAGCAGCCCGGGACAGGGTTACAGTCAGCCCCAGCATTTT. Residues: CASSPGQGYSQPQHF.

The chain is built from TRBV19 and TRBJ1-4; no clear D. There are 14 residues in the CDR3. Germline V gene sequence: CDR1 LNHDA, CDR2 SQIVND (reference sequence). Trimming removed 4 bases at V and 8 bases at J, with 14 bases between. The CDR3 reads CASSNGLPSEKLFF. The CDR3 region has the DNA TGTGCCAGTAGTAATGGGCTACCCTCCGAAAAACTGTTTTTT.

The chain is built from TRBV11-2 and TRBJ2-7, with 12 bases that match TRBD2. This CDR3 region has 14 residues. From germline, CDR1 is SGHAT and CDR2 FQNNGV. V shed 5 bases, J shed 6 bases, and the junction held 5 bases outside the gene matches. CDR3 region: CASSLTSGSGEQYF. Written as DNA, the CDR3 is TGTGCCAGCAGCCTGACTAGCGGGAGTGGCGAGCAGTACTTC.

The J gene is TRBJ1-2, the V gene TRBV28, with 9 bases identical to TRBD1. The CDR3 has 16 amino acids. V dropped 3 bases and J dropped 3; count of bases not matched to a gene: 8. The germline V gene encodes CDR1 MDHEN and CDR2 SYDVKM. DNA of the CDR3: TGTGCCAGCAGTTTCCGGGACAGGGTTTTGCACTATGGCTACACCTTC. As protein: CASSFRDRVLHYGYTF.

Here the CDR3 DNA reads TGTGCCAGCAGCTTCAACAGGGAAACCGAGCAGTACTTC. Translation: CASSFNRETEQYF. The chain combines TRBV11-3 with TRBJ2-7; the D gene is possibly TRBD1 (6 bases). This CDR3 is 13 amino acids long. CDR1 is SGHNT, CDR2 YENEEA, per germline. Trimming shortened V by 3 bases and J by 6 bases, and 12 bases separated the two germline ends. Complete variable domain (other parts from reference TRBV11-3 and TRBJ2-7): EAGVVQSPRYKIIEKKQPVAFWCNPISGHNTLYWYLQNLGQGPELLIRYENEEAVDDSQLPKDRFSAERLKGVDSTLKIQPAELGDSAVYLCASSFNRETEQYFGPGTRLTVT.

This clone was counted a single time. The gene calls are TRBV2 and TRBJ2-3; a possible D gene is TRBD2 (6 bases). Between the trimmed V and J ends, which lost 6 bases and 4 bases, there was a span of 11 bases. The CDR3 extends over 13 amino acids. Germline V gene lookup returns CDR1 SNHLY and CDR2 FYNNEI. The CDR3 spells CASRRRDSDTQYF. The CDR3 DNA reads TGTGCCAGCAGGCGCCGGGACTCAGATACGCAGTATTTT.